These 27 T cell receptor beta chains came from one sample sequenced in a study of T cell responses to AZD1222 COVID-19 vaccine. Libraries were prepared by immunoSEQ multiplex PCR; TCRdb keeps only in-frame clonotypes and omits some of them. The table includes 150,000 to 200,000 clones, 70% to 90% detected once. Sequences were derived from peripheral blood, sampled 28 days after the second AZD1222 dose. The receptors here all came from an adult who received the AZD1222 COVID-19 vaccine.

This rearrangement joins TRBV2 to TRBJ1-4; 10 nucleotides match TRBD1. Germline lookup yields CDR1 SNHLY and CDR2 FYNNEI. This CDR3 is built from 12 residues. Trimming took 10 bases from V and 6 from J; bases not matched to a gene: 2. Here the CDR3 reads CATGQGYEKLFF. As DNA, the CDR3 is TGTGCCACGGGACAGGGGTATGAAAAACTGTTTTTT.

This chain connects TRBV19 to TRBJ1-2, with D perhaps matching TRBD1 (6 bases). CDR3 size: 15 residues. Per the germline V gene, CDR1 is LNHDA and CDR2 is SQIVND (reference sequence). Trimming took off 0 bases at V and 5 bases at J, with 13 bases between the two ends. The CDR3, as DNA: TGTGCCAGTAGTATAGATAGGGGGTCGTGGTATGGCTACACCTTC. Encoded protein: CASSIDRGSWYGYTF.

This sequence joins TRBV3-1 (or the pseudogene TRBV3-2) and TRBJ2-3; D might be TRBD1 or TRBD2, each matching 5 bases. The CDR3 is 16 amino acids. Trimming cost V 1 base and J 0 bases, with 11 bases left between them. Germline V gene data show CDR1 as LGHDT and CDR2 as YNNKEL (reference sequence). The CDR3 DNA is TGTGCCAGCAGCCAAGTAGGGACGGGAAGCACAGATACGCAGTATTTT. This translates into CASSQVGTGSTDTQYF.

The CDR3 DNA sequence: TGCAGCGTCGGGACAGGGGACGGCGAGCAGTACTTC. Residues: CSVGTGDGEQYF. This chain joins TRBV29-1 and TRBJ2-7; 10 bases map to TRBD1. With V trimmed by 6 bases and J by 6 bases, 5 bases remained unmatched. The CDR3 extends over 12 amino acids. Germline V lookup: CDR1 SQVTM, CDR2 ANQGSEA.

The rearrangement links TRBV5-1 to TRBJ1-4; no clear D gene. V was trimmed by 0 bases and J by 7 bases, leaving 4 bases between them. The CDR3 totals 12 residues. Germline CDR1 SGHRS, CDR2 YFSETQ. CDR3 nucleotides: TGCGCCAGCAGCTTGGGTTCTGAAAAACTGTTTTTT. Amino acids: CASSLGSEKLFF.

Turning to this clone: At the DNA level, this CDR3 is encoded by other sequences in the same sample as well. The J gene is TRBJ2-3, the V gene TRBV19; D is tentatively TRBD1 or TRBD2 (6 bases each). From germline, CDR1 is LNHDA and CDR2 SQIVND (reference sequence). The CDR3 is made up of 14 amino acids. V lost 1 base, J lost 3 bases, and 8 bases lay in between. DNA of the CDR3: TGTGCCAGTAGTATAGCGGGGGCTACAGATACGCAGTATTTT. Amino acids: CASSIAGATDTQYF.

The chain links TRBV7-2 to TRBJ1-1; D is unclear. In germline, CDR1 is SGHTA, CDR2 FQGNSA. The CDR3 consists of 12 residues. The V gene lost 5 bases and the J gene lost 6 bases, with 10 bases spanning the gap. The CDR3 coding sequence is TGTGCCAGCAGCCCCCGGGGAGCTGAAGCTTTCTTT. It codes for CASSPRGAEAFF.

The chain employs TRBV2 and TRBJ1-5, with TRBD1 matching 7 bases. The germline gives CDR1 SNHLY, CDR2 FYNNEI. V lost 6 bases and J lost 0; bases outside the gene matches: 5. The CDR3 has 15 amino acids. CDR3 sequence: CASSEQGFSNQPQHF. The CDR3 region has the DNA TGTGCCAGCAGCGAACAGGGGTTTAGCAATCAGCCCCAGCATTTT.

The chain joins TRBV24-1 to TRBJ2-3; 7 bases are a match to TRBD1. This CDR3 has 13 amino acids. Germline CDR1 and CDR2: KGHDR and SFDVKD. With 9 bases clipped from V and 0 bases from J, the junction kept 2 bases outside the gene matches. CDR3 in amino acids: CATSQGSTDTQYF. The CDR3 region has the DNA TGTGCCACCTCACAGGGGAGCACAGATACGCAGTATTTT.

The chain carries TRBV5-1 and TRBJ1-6, with 7 bases fitting TRBD1. J gave up 5 bases and V 0 bases, and 5 bases lay outside the gene matches. The CDR3 loop spans 16 amino acids. Germline loops: CDR1 SGHRS, CDR2 YFSETQ. Here the CDR3 reads CASSLGAGQNNSPLHF. Here the CDR3 DNA reads TGCGCCAGCAGCTTGGGGGCGGGACAGAATAATTCACCCCTCCACTTT.

The chain joins TRBV4-3 to TRBJ1-5; D remains unclear. Germline V gene lookup returns CDR1 LGHNA and CDR2 YSLEER. V was clipped by 0 bases and J by 7 bases, with 7 bases between them. This CDR3 has 13 amino acids. This CDR3 is CASSQDGEQPQHF. DNA for the CDR3: TGCGCCAGCAGCCAAGACGGGGAGCAGCCCCAGCATTTT.

J is TRBJ2-3 and V is TRBV30, with D perhaps matching TRBD1 (7 bases). Trimming cost V 5 bases and J 2 bases, with 11 bases left between them. Germline CDR1 reads GTSNPN; CDR2 reads SVGIG (reference sequence). The CDR3 has 13 amino acids. The CDR3 coding sequence is TGTGCCTGGGACAGGGAGGTCACAGATACGCAGTATTTT. This encodes CAWDREVTDTQYF.

The chain's CDR3 is CASSVATQSDTQYF. The CDR3 DNA follows: TGTGCCAGCAGCGTAGCTACGCAGTCAGATACGCAGTATTTT. This chain connects TRBV9 to TRBJ2-3; the D is unclear. Germline V gene data show CDR1 as SGDLS and CDR2 as YYNGEE. This CDR3 has 14 residues. V lost 0 bases and J lost 4, with 9 bases in between. The variable domain in full, with the rest retrieved from reference TRBV9 and TRBJ2-3, is DSGVTQTPKHLITATGQRVTLRCSPRSGDLSVYWYQQSLDQGLQFLIQYYNGEERAKGNILERFSAQQFPDLHSELNLSSLELGDSALYFCASSVATQSDTQYFGPGTRLTVL.

V and J are TRBV10-2 and TRBJ2-4, with TRBD1 matching over 7 bases. Looked up from germline, CDR1 is WSHSY and CDR2 is SAAADI. The CDR3 loop spans 13 amino acids. V lost 6 bases, J lost 2 bases, and 1 base stayed unmatched. Here the CDR3 DNA reads TGCGCCAGCAGGACAGGGACCAAAAACATTCAGTACTTC. Amino acids: CASRTGTKNIQYF.

The genes are TRBV18 and TRBJ1-5; D gene unclear. CDR1 and CDR2 from the germline V gene are KGHSH and LQKENI. Trimming took off 4 bases at V and 3 bases at J, with 16 bases between the two ends. CDR3 size: 16 residues. CDR3 DNA: TGTGCCAGCTCACTACAAGGCCGGGCAGACAATCAGCCCCAGCATTTT. Encoded protein: CASSLQGRADNQPQHF.

The rearrangement links TRBV19 to TRBJ2-3; 7 positions agree with TRBD2. V gave up 5 bases and J gave up 1 base; unmatched junction bases: 6. The germline V gene has CDR1 LNHDA and CDR2 SQIVND (reference sequence). The CDR3 loop spans 15 amino acids. The chain's CDR3 is CASSGTTRGTDTQYF. As DNA, the CDR3 is TGTGCCAGTAGTGGGACTACGCGGGGCACAGATACGCAGTATTTT.

The V gene is TRBV11-1, the J gene TRBJ1-1; maybe TRBD1 (6 bases). Germline V lookup: CDR1 SGHAT, CDR2 FQDESV (reference sequence). The CDR3 has 14 residues. The V gene lost 2 bases and the J gene lost 7 bases, with 14 bases spanning the gap. This chain's CDR3 is CASSLRRGVDEAFF. As DNA, the CDR3 is TGTGCCAGCAGCTTACGGAGGGGGGTGGATGAAGCTTTCTTT.

The V call is TRBV11-2, the J call TRBJ2-2; D may be TRBD1 or TRBD2 (5 bases each). CDR3 size: 14 residues. In germline, CDR1 is SGHAT, CDR2 FQNNGV. Trimming removed 3 bases from V and 4 bases from J, with 9 bases in between. The CDR3 loop is CASSFERGTGELFF. CDR3 nucleotides: TGTGCCAGCAGCTTCGAGAGGGGCACCGGGGAGCTGTTTTTT. Full variable domain (rest looked up from reference TRBV11-2 and TRBJ2-2): EAGVAQSPRYKIIEKRQSVAFWCNPISGHATLYWYQQILGQGPKLLIQFQNNGVVDDSQLPKDRFSAERLKGVDSTLKIQPAKLEDSAVYLCASSFERGTGELFFGEGSRLTVL.

This clone was detected once. The gene calls are TRBV5-1 and TRBJ2-7, with D perhaps matching TRBD1 (5 bases). Per germline, CDR1 SGHRS and CDR2 YFSETQ. This CDR3 has 11 residues. V was cut by 7 bases and J by 4 bases, with 9 bases left in between. CDR3 DNA: TGCGCCAGCCAAGGGGAATACGAGCAGTACTTC. It yields the protein CASQGEYEQYF.

The chain uses TRBV4-2 and TRBJ1-4, with D unresolved. This CDR3 has 14 residues. Germline loops: CDR1 LGHNA, CDR2 YNFKEQ. V was pared by 5 bases and J by 2 bases, with 9 bases between. CDR3 sequence reads: CASSVQETNEKLFF. CDR3 DNA: TGTGCCAGCAGCGTGCAGGAGACTAATGAAAAACTGTTTTTT.

The chain uses TRBV5-4 and TRBJ2-1; the match to TRBD1 covers 9 bases. Germline V lookup: CDR1 SGHNT, CDR2 YYREEE (reference sequence). CDR3 length equals 14 residues. Unmatched junction bases numbered 6, after V lost 3 bases and J lost 8 bases. The CDR3 reads CASSSPTGGYEQFF. The CDR3 DNA follows: TGTGCCAGCAGCTCCCCGACAGGGGGGTATGAGCAGTTCTTC.

The J gene is TRBJ1-2, the V gene TRBV2; TRBD1 might be the D (5 bases). Trimming pared 7 bases from V and 8 bases from J, leaving 17 bases between. The CDR3 sequence is 13 residues long. CDR1 SNHLY and CDR2 FYNNEI come from the germline V gene. The CDR3 DNA follows: TGTGCCAGCAACCCACAGGAGACGGGAGGCTACACCTTC. Translated, it gives CASNPQETGGYTF.

The chain couples TRBV7-2 to TRBJ1-5; 7 bases fit TRBD1. V lost 6 bases and J lost 2; bases outside the gene matches: 4. The germline gives CDR1 SGHTA, CDR2 FQGNSA. The CDR3 length is 14 residues. The CDR3 spells CASSPDRGNQPQHF. CDR3 coding DNA: TGTGCCAGCAGTCCTGACAGGGGCAATCAGCCCCAGCATTTT.

The chain uses TRBV7-2 and TRBJ2-4; D is uncertain. The germline gives CDR1 SGHTA, CDR2 FQGNSA. The CDR3 spans 14 residues. V lost 2 bases to trimming and J lost 0 bases, with 5 bases between them. CDR3 loop: CASSLRIAKNIQYF. The CDR3 DNA reads as TGTGCCAGCAGCTTAAGGATAGCCAAAAACATTCAGTACTTC.

The rearrangement joins TRBV10-3 to TRBJ1-1; no definite D call. The CDR3 covers 18 residues. Looked up from germline, CDR1 is ENHRY and CDR2 is SYGVKD. Trimming stripped 6 bases from V and 1 base from J, with 24 bases between. The DNA for the CDR3 is TGTGCCATCAGACCCTCTAGTGGGCCGACTAAGTCGAACACTGAAGCTTTCTTT. Protein sequence: CAIRPSSGPTKSNTEAFF.

This chain connects TRBV13 to TRBJ1-1, with a possible D match to TRBD1 (5 bases). CDR1 and CDR2 from the germline V gene are PRHDT and FYEKMQ (reference sequence). Trimming stripped 1 base from V and 1 base from J, with 7 bases between. This CDR3 is built from 14 residues. CDR3 bases: TGTGCCAGCAGCTTAGCAGGGACGAACACTGAAGCTTTCTTT. Protein sequence: CASSLAGTNTEAFF.

The rearrangement joins TRBV5-6 to TRBJ1-1; D might be TRBD1 (6 bases). Germline CDR1 and CDR2: SGHDT and YYEEEE. The CDR3 length is 15 residues. Trimming removed 3 bases at V and 3 bases at J, with 15 bases between. Written as DNA, the CDR3 is TGTGCCAGCAGCTCGCGGGGGCGCGGGGACACTGAAGCTTTCTTT. Its protein product is CASSSRGRGDTEAFF.